The 17 T cell receptor beta chains reported below all come from one sample, sequenced in a study of blood T cell repertoires in COVID-19. Data came from immunoSEQ multiplex PCR; TCRdb stores just in-frame clones and leaves some out. The sample has approximately 300,000 clones; about 85% are singletons. Specimen: peripheral blood. These receptor sequences come from a woman aged 45-60 years with active or convalescent COVID-19.

The V gene is TRBV30, the J gene TRBJ2-1; 9 bases map to TRBD2. Trimming took 6 bases from V and 8 from J; bases not matched to a gene: 11. Per the germline V gene, CDR1 is GTSNPN and CDR2 is SVGIG (reference sequence). The CDR3 has 14 residues. CDR3 loop: CACSRGRAYDEQFF. DNA of the CDR3: TGTGCCTGTTCGCGCGGGAGGGCCTATGATGAGCAGTTCTTC.

The CDR3 region has the DNA TGTGCCAGCAGCGAAGTGGGAGCTAACTATGGCTACACCTTC. It translates to CASSEVGANYGYTF. V gene TRBV28 combines with J gene TRBJ1-2; D uncertain. This CDR3 comprises 14 residues. V lost 6 bases, J lost 0 bases, and 11 bases lay in between. Germline-derived CDR1 and CDR2 are MDHEN and SYDVKM.

The V and J genes are TRBV18 and TRBJ1-1; a possible D gene is TRBD1 (5 bases). The germline gives CDR1 KGHSH, CDR2 LQKENI. CDR3 size: 15 residues. V lost 2 bases and J 1 base, leaving 11 bases between the germline ends. The CDR3 loop is CASSPGGVRNTEAFF. CDR3 sequence (DNA): TGTGCCAGCTCACCAGGAGGGGTCAGGAACACTGAAGCTTTCTTT.

This clone was found many times. The chain links TRBV9 to TRBJ2-1; TRBD2 might be the D (6 bases). V was pared by 7 bases and J by 4 bases, with 21 bases between. The length of the CDR3 is 16 residues. Germline V CDR1 and CDR2: SGDLS, YYNGEE. CDR3 region: CASGHSSSELYNEQFF. The CDR3 bases are TGTGCCAGCGGCCACTCCTCTAGCGAACTTTACAATGAGCAGTTCTTC.

For this clone: A much larger clone differs by one base, so this may be a read error. The rearrangement uses TRBV13 and TRBJ1-6; D not resolved. The CDR3 spans 15 residues. V lost 0 bases and J 0 bases, leaving 3 bases between the germline ends. Germline V gene data show CDR1 as PRHDT and CDR2 as FYEKMQ (reference sequence). CDR3 sequence reads: CASSLGSSYNSPLHF. The CDR3 DNA reads TGTGCCAGCAGCTTAGGGAGCTCCTATAATTCACCCCTCCACTTT. Based on the CDR3 plus reference TRBV13 and TRBJ1-6, the full variable domain is AAGVIQSPRHLIKEKRETATLKCYPIPRHDTVYWYQQGPGQDPQFLISFYEKMQSDKGSIPDRFSAQQFSDYHSELNMSSLELGDSALYFCASSLGSSYNSPLHFGNGTRLTVT.

V and J are TRBV19 and TRBJ1-2; 7 bases fit TRBD1. Germline loops: CDR1 LNHDA, CDR2 SQIVND (reference sequence). V lost 0 bases and J lost 2; bases outside the gene matches: 3. This CDR3 has 15 amino acids. The CDR3 reads CASSIDGTANYGYTF. The CDR3 DNA reads as TGTGCCAGTAGTATAGATGGGACAGCCAACTATGGCTACACCTTC.

The table lists this clone with a count of one. V gene TRBV6-5 combines with J gene TRBJ1-3, with 9 bases lining up with TRBD1. CDR1 is MNHEY, CDR2 SVGAGI, per germline. The CDR3 has 14 amino acids. V shed 6 bases, J shed 2 bases, and the junction held 2 bases outside the gene matches. The CDR3: CASRRQGAGNTIYF. The CDR3 DNA reads as TGTGCCAGCAGAAGACAGGGGGCTGGAAACACCATATATTTT.

The chain links TRBV5-5 to TRBJ2-3; 8 nucleotides align to TRBD2. The V gene end was trimmed by 4 bases and the J gene end by 1 base; junction bases not matched to a gene: 8. The CDR3 contains 16 residues. Germline CDR1 reads SGHKS; CDR2 reads YYEKEE (reference sequence). The CDR3 DNA is TGTGCCAGCAGCACCTTGGCGGGAGGAGGCACAGATACGCAGTATTTT. Protein product: CASSTLAGGGTDTQYF.

J is TRBJ2-2 and V is TRBV5-1; 10 nucleotides line up with TRBD1. J lost 4 bases, V lost 0 bases, and 0 bases had no gene match. The CDR3 consists of 15 residues. In germline, CDR1 is SGHRS, CDR2 YFSETQ. Here the CDR3 reads CASSLGTGGTGELFF. The CDR3 region has the DNA TGCGCCAGCAGCTTGGGGACAGGGGGCACCGGGGAGCTGTTTTTT.

The gene calls are TRBV5-4 and TRBJ2-2; 11 bases map to TRBD1. The V gene's germline CDR1 is SGHNT and CDR2 YYREEE (reference sequence). Unmatched junction bases numbered 4, after V lost 4 bases and J lost 5 bases. The CDR3 is 15 residues long. The DNA of the CDR3 is TGTGCCAGCAGCCGGGACAGGGGGGTGACCGGGGAGCTGTTTTTT. Translating it yields CASSRDRGVTGELFF.

A single count supports this clone. The CDR3, as DNA: TGTGCCAGCAGTTACTCAGGACAGGGTTATGGCTACACCTTC. Translated: CASSYSGQGYGYTF. This sequence joins TRBV6-5 and TRBJ1-2; 8 bases fit TRBD1. V lost 0 bases, J lost 5 bases, and 2 bases stayed unmatched. Germline V gene lookup returns CDR1 MNHEY and CDR2 SVGAGI. The CDR3 is 14 amino acids.

J is TRBJ1-5 and V is TRBV6-5, with a possible D match to TRBD1 (5 bases). The V end was cut by 5 bases, the J end by 4 bases, with 15 bases between. CDR3 length: 15 residues. The germline V gene encodes CDR1 MNHEY and CDR2 SVGAGI. The CDR3 here is CASSPGTYRNQPQHF. DNA of the CDR3: TGTGCCAGCAGTCCCGGGACTTACAGAAATCAGCCCCAGCATTTT.

The V and J genes are TRBV19 and TRBJ1-5; 7 nucleotides agree with TRBD1. The CDR3 has 12 amino acids. V lost 10 bases, J lost 7 bases, and 7 bases stayed unmatched. CDR1 and CDR2 (germline): LNHDA, SQIVND (reference sequence). The CDR3 nucleotides are TGTGCCACCAGAGAAGGGGGCCAGCCCCAGCATTTT. It is translated as CATREGGQPQHF. Full variable domain (missing parts from reference TRBV19 and TRBJ1-5): DGGITQSPKYLFRKEGQNVTLSCEQNLNHDAMYWYRQDPGQGLRLIYYSQIVNDFQKGDIAEGYSVSREKKESFPLTVTSAQKNPTAFYLCATREGGQPQHFGDGTRLSIL.

The chain has TRBV4-1 and TRBJ2-7, with 9 bases that match TRBD2. The V gene's germline CDR1 is MGHRA and CDR2 YSYEKL. With V trimmed by 4 bases and J by 4 bases, 14 bases remained unmatched. The CDR3 has 17 amino acids. The CDR3 nucleotides are TGCGCCAGCAGCCCCGCCGGGTCGCGGGAGGGCCTTTACGAGCAGTACTTC. This codes for CASSPAGSREGLYEQYF.

The chain combines TRBV3-1 (or the pseudogene TRBV3-2) with TRBJ2-1; a weak D match, TRBD2 (7 bases). This CDR3 contains 16 residues. The V gene's germline CDR1 is LGHDT and CDR2 YNNKEL (reference sequence). V gave up 4 bases and J gave up 4 bases, with 17 bases separating them. The CDR3 reads CASSPPGGFGYNEQFF. The CDR3 DNA follows: TGTGCCAGCAGCCCCCCGGGGGGCTTCGGGTACAATGAGCAGTTCTTC.

This sequence joins TRBV25-1 and TRBJ2-2, with 10 bases identical to TRBD2. The germline V gene has CDR1 MGHDK and CDR2 SYGVNS. V dropped 2 bases and J dropped 9; count of bases not matched to a gene: 3. The CDR3 loop spans 14 amino acids. The CDR3 protein is CASSEKLAGRELFF. Written as DNA, the CDR3 is TGTGCCAGCAGTGAAAAACTAGCGGGAAGGGAGCTGTTTTTT.

J is TRBJ2-7 and V is TRBV15; 13 bases map to TRBD2. The CDR3 has 18 amino acids. Germline CDR1 and CDR2: LNHNV and YYDKDF (reference sequence). Unmatched junction bases numbered 5, after V lost 0 bases and J lost 0 bases. The CDR3 DNA reads as TGTGCCACCAGCAGAGAAAGGACTAGCGGGGGTCTCTCCTACGAGCAGTACTTC. Its translation is CATSRERTSGGLSYEQYF.